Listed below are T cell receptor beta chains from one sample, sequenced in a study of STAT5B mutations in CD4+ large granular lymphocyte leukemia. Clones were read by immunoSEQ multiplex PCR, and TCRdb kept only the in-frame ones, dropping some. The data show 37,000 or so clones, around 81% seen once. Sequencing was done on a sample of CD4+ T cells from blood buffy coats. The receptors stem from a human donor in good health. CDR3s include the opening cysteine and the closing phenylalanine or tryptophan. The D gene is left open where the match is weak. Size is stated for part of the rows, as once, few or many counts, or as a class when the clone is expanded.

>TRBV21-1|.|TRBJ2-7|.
TGTGCCAGCAGGCTTTGGACAGGGAGGTCCTACGAGCAGTACTTC
CASRLWTGRSYEQYF
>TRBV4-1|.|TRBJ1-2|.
TGCGCCAGCAGCCAAGAGGGACTGACTAACTATGGCTACACCTTC
CASSQEGLTNYGYTF
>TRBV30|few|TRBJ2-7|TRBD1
TGTGCCTGGCATGGGGGGACAGGCGCTCACGAGCAGTACTTC
CAWHGGTGAHEQYF
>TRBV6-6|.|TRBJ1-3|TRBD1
TGTGCCAGCAGTTATCCGACAGGGACTGGAAACACCATATATTTT
CASSYPTGTGNTIYF
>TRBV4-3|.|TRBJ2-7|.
TGCGCCAGCAGCCAAGCAACAGGGATCTCCTACGAGCAGTACTTC
CASSQATGISYEQYF
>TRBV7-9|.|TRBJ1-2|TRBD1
TGTGCCAGCACCCGAGGACAGGGACGGGGCTACACCTTC
CASTRGQGRGYTF
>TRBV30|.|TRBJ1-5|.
TGTGCCTGGAGTGTACAGCCCAATCAGCCCCAGCATTTT
CAWSVQPNQPQHF
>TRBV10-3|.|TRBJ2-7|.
TGTGCCATCAGTGAGAGGGACCCTAGAGCCCCTTACGAGCAGTACTTC
CAISERDPRAPYEQYF
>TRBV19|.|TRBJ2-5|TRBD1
TGTGCCAGTAGGGCCGACAGGGAACTCCAAGAGACCCAGTACTTC
CASRADRELQETQYF
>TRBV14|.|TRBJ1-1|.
TGTGCCAGCAGCCATCAAACTGAAGCTTTCTTT
CASSHQTEAFF
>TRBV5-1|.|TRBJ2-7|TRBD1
TGCGCCAGCAGCCCTAGGACAGGGGGCTACGAGCAGTACTTC
CASSPRTGGYEQYF
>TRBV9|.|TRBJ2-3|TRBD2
TGTGCCAGCAGCGTAGTTCCGAGCGGGGGGGCGGGAGATACGCAGTATTTT
CASSVVPSGGAGDTQYF
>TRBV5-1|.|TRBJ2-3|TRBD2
TGCGCCAGCAGCTTGTACCTAGCGGGGCCCACAGATACGCAGTATTTT
CASSLYLAGPTDTQYF
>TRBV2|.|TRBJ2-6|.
TGTGCCAGCAGAGGACTTGTTTCTGGGGCCAACGTCCTGACTTTC
CASRGLVSGANVLTF
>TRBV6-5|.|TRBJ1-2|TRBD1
TGTGCCACGAAAAAGGGACAGGGGTCCTATGGCTACACCTTC
CATKKGQGSYGYTF
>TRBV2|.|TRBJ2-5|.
TGTGCCAGCAGTGGAAACAGGCAAGAGACCCAGTACTTC
CASSGNRQETQYF
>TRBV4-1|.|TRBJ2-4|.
TGCGCCAGCAGCCAAGAGAGGGGTAGGGCCAAAAACATTCAGTACTTC
CASSQERGRAKNIQYF
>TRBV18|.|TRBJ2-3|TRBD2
TGTGCCAGCTCACCCCGGACCAGCGGGGGGAACACAGATACGCAGTATTTT
CASSPRTSGGNTDTQYF
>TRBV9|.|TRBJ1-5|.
TGTGCCAGCAGCCCCCATTGGGGGAGCCAGCCCCAGCATTTT
CASSPHWGSQPQHF
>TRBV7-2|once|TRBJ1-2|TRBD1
TGTGCCAGCAGCTTTGGGACAGTCGATGGCTACACCTTC
CASSFGTVDGYTF
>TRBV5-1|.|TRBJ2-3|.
TGCGCCAGCAGCTTGGTCGGGAGTGGCACAGATACGCAGTATTTT
CASSLVGSGTDTQYF
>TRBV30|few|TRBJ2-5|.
TGTGCCTGGAGTGGGGAGGGGGCGCATAGGGCGACCCAGTACTTC
CAWSGEGAHRATQYF
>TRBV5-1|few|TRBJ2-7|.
TGCGCCAGCAGCTTGGGCTACGAGCAGTACTTC
CASSLGYEQYF
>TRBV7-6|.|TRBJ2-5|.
TGTGCCAGCCAGGGGGGGGCCAGGGAGACCCAGTACTTC
CASQGGARETQYF
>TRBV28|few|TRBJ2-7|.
TGTGCCAGCAGAGGGAGGGGGACACTCCCCTACGAGCAGTACTTC
CASRGRGTLPYEQYF
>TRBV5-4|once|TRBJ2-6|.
TGTGCCAACAGCTTGTACGGACAGCTGGGTGGTGGGGCCAACGTCCTGACTTTC
CANSLYGQLGGGANVLTF
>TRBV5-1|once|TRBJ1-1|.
TGCGCCAGCAGCTTGTTGCCCGGAGGGGCTGAAGCTTTCTTT
CASSLLPGGAEAFF
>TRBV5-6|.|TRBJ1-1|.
TGTGCCAGCAGCTCTCGACAGTTTTCTTACACTGAAGCTTTCTTT
CASSSRQFSYTEAFF
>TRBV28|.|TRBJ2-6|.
TGTGCCAGCAGTTTTACTGGGGCCAACGTCCTGACTTTC
CASSFTGANVLTF
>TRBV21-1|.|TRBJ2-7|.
TGTGCCAGCAGCGAAACCCCGTCGCCGACTCGCGAGCAGTACTTC
CASSETPSPTREQYF
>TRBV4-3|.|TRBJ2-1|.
TGCGCCAGCAGTCCGCCCGGGGGTTTCCCATACAATGAGCAGTTCTTC
CASSPPGGFPYNEQFF
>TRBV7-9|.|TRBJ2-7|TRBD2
TGTGCCAGCAGCGCTGGGACTAGCGGGAGGAAGTTACCCTACGAGCAGTACTTC
CASSAGTSGRKLPYEQYF
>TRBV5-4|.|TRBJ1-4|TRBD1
TGTGCCAGCAGCCCCGCCGGGACAGGGAGATACGAAAAACTGTTTTTT
CASSPAGTGRYEKLFF
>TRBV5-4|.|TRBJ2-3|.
TGTGCCAGCAGCTTGCTCAGCGGGAGCACAGATACGCAGTATTTT
CASSLLSGSTDTQYF
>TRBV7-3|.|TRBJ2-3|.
TGTGCCAGCAGCTTAAGGGGCCTACTAGCACCAACCACAGATACGCAGTATTTT
CASSLRGLLAPTTDTQYF
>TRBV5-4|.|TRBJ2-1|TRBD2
TGTGCCAGCAGCTTCCGGACTAGCGGCTACAATGAGCAGTTCTTC
CASSFRTSGYNEQFF
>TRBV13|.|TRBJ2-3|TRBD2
TGTGCCAGCAGCAAGTCAGCGGGGGGGCCAGATACGCAGTATTTT
CASSKSAGGPDTQYF
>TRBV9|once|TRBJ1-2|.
TGTGCCAGCAGCCCCACAGGGCTTGGGGGCTACACCTTC
CASSPTGLGGYTF
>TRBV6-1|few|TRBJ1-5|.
TGTGCCAGCAGTGAAGCGGGGAGCCTTAGCAATCAGCCCCAGCATTTT
CASSEAGSLSNQPQHF
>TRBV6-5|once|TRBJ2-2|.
TGTGCCAGCAGTGGACAGCTGAACACCGGGGAGCTGTTTTTT
CASSGQLNTGELFF
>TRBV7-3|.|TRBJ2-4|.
TGTGCCAGCAGCTCCCTTGTCCTAGCCAAAAACATTCAGTACTTC
CASSSLVLAKNIQYF
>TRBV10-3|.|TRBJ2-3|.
TGTGCCATCAGTGACGGCACAGATACGCAGTATTTT
CAISDGTDTQYF
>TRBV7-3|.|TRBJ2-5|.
TGTGCCAGCAGCAGGCCCAGTCGGTTCCAAGAGACCCAGTACTTC
CASSRPSRFQETQYF
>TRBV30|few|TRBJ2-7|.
TGTGCCTGGAGTGTCCCGTATAACCCGAATGACGAGCAGTACTTC
CAWSVPYNPNDEQYF
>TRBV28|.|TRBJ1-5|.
TGTGCCAGCAGGCCCCCCTTGGGACACGAGAGCAATCAGCCCCAGCATTTT
CASRPPLGHESNQPQHF
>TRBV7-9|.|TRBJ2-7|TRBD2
TGTGCCAGCAGCTTAGCCCCTAGCGGAGTCGCGTCCGAGCAGTACTTC
CASSLAPSGVASEQYF
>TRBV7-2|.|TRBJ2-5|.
TGTGCCAGCAGCTTATATAGTTTAGGGGCTGGAAGCCAAGAGACCCAGTACTTC
CASSLYSLGAGSQETQYF
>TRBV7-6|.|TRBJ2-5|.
TGTGCCAGCAGCCCTAACCAGGGACGCGAGACCCAGTACTTC
CASSPNQGRETQYF
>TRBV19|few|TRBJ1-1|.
TGTGCCACGGAGTATGGCAGCGGGGAAGCTTTCTTT
CATEYGSGEAFF
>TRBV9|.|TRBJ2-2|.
TGTGCCAGCGGGAGAACCGCCGGGGAGCTGTTTTTT
CASGRTAGELFF
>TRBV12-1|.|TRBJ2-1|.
TGTGCCAGCAGCTTCTCAGATTCGCGGGAGAAAAAAGACAATGAGCAGTTCTTC
CASSFSDSREKKDNEQFF
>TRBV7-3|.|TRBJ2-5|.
TGTGCCAGCAGCTTAACGAAGGGAGAGACCCAGTACTTC
CASSLTKGETQYF
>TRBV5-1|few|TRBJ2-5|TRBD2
TGCGCCAGCAGCCCAGGACTAGCGGGGCAGAAGACCCAGTACTTC
CASSPGLAGQKTQYF
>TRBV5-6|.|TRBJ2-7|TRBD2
TGTGCCAGCAGCTTGAAATCGACTAGCGGGCTGCTCTCCTACGAGCAGTACTTC
CASSLKSTSGLLSYEQYF
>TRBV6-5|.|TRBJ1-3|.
TGTGCCAGCAGCCCTCGGGGAAACACCATATATTTT
CASSPRGNTIYF
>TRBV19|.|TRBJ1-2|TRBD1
TGTGCCAGTAGCCTCCAGGAGACAGGGGGCGGCTATGGCTACACCTTC
CASSLQETGGGYGYTF
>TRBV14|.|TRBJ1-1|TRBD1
TGTGCCAGCAGCCAGCCCCACCGGGACAGGGGAACGGGGGACACTGAAGCTTTCTTT
CASSQPHRDRGTGDTEAFF